The rows below give T cell receptor beta chains drawn from one sample of a study of T cells in Graves' hyperthyroidism and ophthalmopathy. TCRdb re-derived calls from the multiplex PCR reads in MiXCR, one entry per CDR3 protein. The repertoire holds under 450,000 distinct CDR3 sequences, with roughly 13% as singletons. Sequenced: blood. These receptors were collected from a man under 40 with Graves' hyperthyroidism that later progressed to Graves' ophthalmopathy. Both conserved end residues are part of each CDR3. D genes are given only for firm matches. Size is omitted from some rows. Given values are once, few, many or a class for expanded clones.

len: 13
abundance: .
j_gene: TRBJ2-7
v_gene: TRBV10-1
d_gene: .
CDR3nt: TGCGCCAGCAGTGAGTCGGGGATCTACGAGCAGTACTTC
CDR3aa: CASSESGIYEQYF

len: 15
abundance: few
j_gene: TRBJ1-3
v_gene: TRBV18
d_gene: .
CDR3nt: TGTGCCAGCTCACCAGCTCCGGGAGCTGGAAACACCATATATTTT
CDR3aa: CASSPAPGAGNTIYF

len: 15
abundance: .
j_gene: TRBJ1-5
v_gene: TRBV6-1
d_gene: .
CDR3nt: TGTGCCAGCCGTCGCACGGGGGCGAGCAATCAGCCCCAGCATTTT
CDR3aa: CASRRTGASNQPQHF

len: 16
abundance: many
j_gene: TRBJ2-3
v_gene: TRBV14
d_gene: TRBD2
CDR3nt: TGTGCCAGCAGCCTCCTTAGCGGGGGGGCCGCAGATACGCAGTATTTT
CDR3aa: CASSLLSGGAADTQYF

len: 17
abundance: few
j_gene: TRBJ2-4
v_gene: TRBV3-1
d_gene: .
CDR3nt: TGTGCCAGCAGCCAAGTATCTGGGGGGCCGGTAAAAAACATTCAGTACTTC
CDR3aa: CASSQVSGGPVKNIQYF

len: 15
abundance: .
j_gene: TRBJ2-7
v_gene: TRBV19
d_gene: TRBD2
CDR3nt: TGTGCCAGTAGCAAGACTAGCGGGGACCAGTACGAGCAGTACTTC
CDR3aa: CASSKTSGDQYEQYF

len: 14
abundance: .
j_gene: TRBJ2-7
v_gene: TRBV10-2
d_gene: .
CDR3nt: TGCGCCAGCAGTGAGTTTCAGAGCTCCTACGAGCAGTACTTC
CDR3aa: CASSEFQSSYEQYF

len: 16
abundance: .
j_gene: TRBJ2-6
v_gene: TRBV30
d_gene: .
CDR3nt: TGTGCCTGGAGTGTCTCCACATACTCTGGGGCCAACGTCCTGACTTTC
CDR3aa: CAWSVSTYSGANVLTF

len: 13
abundance: many
j_gene: TRBJ2-5
v_gene: TRBV6-1
d_gene: .
CDR3nt: TGTGCCAGCAGTTTAGGGTACGGAGAGACCCAGTACTTC
CDR3aa: CASSLGYGETQYF

len: 14
abundance: many
j_gene: TRBJ2-7
v_gene: TRBV28
d_gene: .
CDR3nt: TGTGCCAGCAGTTTAAGGCATTTCTCCTACGAGCAGTACTTC
CDR3aa: CASSLRHFSYEQYF

len: 16
abundance: few
j_gene: TRBJ2-5
v_gene: TRBV7-9
d_gene: TRBD1
CDR3nt: TGTGCCAGCAGCGCCTCGGACAGGGGAGTTCGGGAGACCCAGTACTTC
CDR3aa: CASSASDRGVRETQYF